Listed below are T cell receptor beta chains from one sample, sequenced in a study of control samples from healthy donors and cancer patients. Assay used: immunoSEQ multiplex PCR; TCRdb lists only in-frame clones, some missing. The sample contains 130,000 or so clones, less than 95% of which appear only once. Sequencing was done on a sample of blood. The source of these receptors is a young man in good health. Both conserved end residues are part of each CDR3. The order of the fields is CDR3 protein, J gene, clone size, V gene. Expanded clones are given a class, and other clones once, few, many or no size at all.

CDR3 protein: CASSYLDSYTGELFF
J gene: TRBJ2-2
clone size: .
V gene: TRBV6-5

CDR3 protein: CASKPYREVTEAFF
J gene: TRBJ1-1
clone size: .
V gene: TRBV6-5

CDR3 protein: CSVDVWVAGGSETQYF
J gene: TRBJ2-5
clone size: .
V gene: TRBV29-1

CDR3 protein: CASRGRPSGNTIYF
J gene: TRBJ1-3
clone size: .
V gene: TRBV28

CDR3 protein: CASSLGSGSYGYTF
J gene: TRBJ1-2
clone size: .
V gene: TRBV5-4

CDR3 protein: CSTRQGDNYGYTF
J gene: TRBJ1-2
clone size: .
V gene: TRBV29-1

CDR3 protein: CASSPGLGDTQYF
J gene: TRBJ2-3
clone size: .
V gene: TRBV9

CDR3 protein: CASSSLTGDYGYTF
J gene: TRBJ1-2
clone size: once
V gene: TRBV6-5

CDR3 protein: CASRPTGNYGYTF
J gene: TRBJ1-2
clone size: .
V gene: TRBV25-1

CDR3 protein: CASSVAAGGYNEQFF
J gene: TRBJ2-1
clone size: .
V gene: TRBV9

CDR3 protein: CASSEEGSEQYF
J gene: TRBJ2-7
clone size: .
V gene: TRBV2

CDR3 protein: CASSPLGTGNTIYF
J gene: TRBJ1-3
clone size: .
V gene: TRBV5-4

CDR3 protein: CASSLGGGIASPLHF
J gene: TRBJ1-6
clone size: .
V gene: TRBV11-3

CDR3 protein: CASSRSRDRETYEQYF
J gene: TRBJ2-7
clone size: .
V gene: TRBV2

CDR3 protein: CAVRQRVQETQYF
J gene: TRBJ2-5
clone size: .
V gene: TRBV6-5

CDR3 protein: CASGLEGMSYEQYF
J gene: TRBJ2-7
clone size: .
V gene: TRBV12-5

CDR3 protein: CASSSGGGRNNSPLHF
J gene: TRBJ1-6
clone size: .
V gene: TRBV7-2

CDR3 protein: CASRPVQTMNTEAFF
J gene: TRBJ1-1
clone size: once
V gene: TRBV6-6

CDR3 protein: CATSRGGDPRNQPQHF
J gene: TRBJ1-5
clone size: .
V gene: TRBV15

CDR3 protein: CAWSVYTEAFF
J gene: TRBJ1-1
clone size: .
V gene: TRBV30

CDR3 protein: CASSQSDITYEQYF
J gene: TRBJ2-7
clone size: .
V gene: TRBV28

CDR3 protein: CSVVTPGTGGREQFF
J gene: TRBJ2-1
clone size: .
V gene: TRBV29-1

CDR3 protein: CASTSGGTYEQYF
J gene: TRBJ2-7
clone size: .
V gene: TRBV6-5

CDR3 protein: CASSPGLSSYEQYF
J gene: TRBJ2-7
clone size: .
V gene: TRBV10-1

CDR3 protein: CASSGRTGLLYGYTF
J gene: TRBJ1-2
clone size: .
V gene: TRBV2

CDR3 protein: CASSPGQGHQPQHF
J gene: TRBJ1-5
clone size: .
V gene: TRBV2

CDR3 protein: CASSVYEQYF
J gene: TRBJ2-7
clone size: .
V gene: TRBV6-4

CDR3 protein: CSASLRPKQETQYF
J gene: TRBJ2-5
clone size: once
V gene: TRBV20-1

CDR3 protein: CASSTPLTGGAGQPQHF
J gene: TRBJ1-5
clone size: .
V gene: TRBV19

CDR3 protein: CASSGSAFAETQYF
J gene: TRBJ2-5
clone size: .
V gene: TRBV2

CDR3 protein: CASSIDARGNTEAFF
J gene: TRBJ1-1
clone size: few
V gene: TRBV19

CDR3 protein: CASTQGRGSGNTIYF
J gene: TRBJ1-3
clone size: once
V gene: TRBV18

CDR3 protein: CASSFHRESAIYF
J gene: TRBJ1-3
clone size: .
V gene: TRBV11-2

CDR3 protein: CASSAGGAAYGYTF
J gene: TRBJ1-2
clone size: once
V gene: TRBV2

CDR3 protein: CASRQGSGGNTIYF
J gene: TRBJ1-3
clone size: .
V gene: TRBV2

CDR3 protein: CARQRAAGELFF
J gene: TRBJ2-2
clone size: .
V gene: TRBV2

CDR3 protein: CASSPWGQGDYGYTF
J gene: TRBJ1-2
clone size: .
V gene: TRBV18

CDR3 protein: CASSHGDDRGTEAFF
J gene: TRBJ1-1
clone size: .
V gene: TRBV4-1

CDR3 protein: CASSLPGANEKLFF
J gene: TRBJ1-4
clone size: .
V gene: TRBV7-2

CDR3 protein: CASSSSPGGGQPQHF
J gene: TRBJ1-5
clone size: once
V gene: TRBV11-2

CDR3 protein: CASSFPGTSETQYF
J gene: TRBJ2-5
clone size: .
V gene: TRBV5-8

CDR3 protein: CASSLLGQGPYEQYF
J gene: TRBJ2-7
clone size: .
V gene: TRBV5-1

CDR3 protein: CASSLVGELSYNEQFF
J gene: TRBJ2-1
clone size: .
V gene: TRBV5-4

CDR3 protein: CASSHGLYTEAFF
J gene: TRBJ1-1
clone size: .
V gene: TRBV19

CDR3 protein: CASTSGNSPLHF
J gene: TRBJ1-6
clone size: .
V gene: TRBV6-5

CDR3 protein: CASSESLSGRSNYGYTF
J gene: TRBJ1-2
clone size: .
V gene: TRBV10-2

CDR3 protein: CASGWLGSTDTQYF
J gene: TRBJ2-3
clone size: .
V gene: TRBV7-6

CDR3 protein: CASSFGVSNEQYF
J gene: TRBJ2-7
clone size: once
V gene: TRBV5-6

CDR3 protein: CASSLEAAGNTIYF
J gene: TRBJ1-3
clone size: many
V gene: TRBV5-1

CDR3 protein: CASSDLGAAGELFF
J gene: TRBJ2-2
clone size: .
V gene: TRBV9

CDR3 protein: CASSVVSGGHGGEQFF
J gene: TRBJ2-1
clone size: .
V gene: TRBV9

CDR3 protein: CASSRFGASLNTEAFF
J gene: TRBJ1-1
clone size: once
V gene: TRBV5-5

CDR3 protein: CAIRGDRIQETQYF
J gene: TRBJ2-5
clone size: .
V gene: TRBV10-3

CDR3 protein: CASSYATGPYEQYF
J gene: TRBJ2-7
clone size: .
V gene: TRBV6-2/TRBV6-3

CDR3 protein: CASSVDRETYNEQFF
J gene: TRBJ2-1
clone size: .
V gene: TRBV10-1